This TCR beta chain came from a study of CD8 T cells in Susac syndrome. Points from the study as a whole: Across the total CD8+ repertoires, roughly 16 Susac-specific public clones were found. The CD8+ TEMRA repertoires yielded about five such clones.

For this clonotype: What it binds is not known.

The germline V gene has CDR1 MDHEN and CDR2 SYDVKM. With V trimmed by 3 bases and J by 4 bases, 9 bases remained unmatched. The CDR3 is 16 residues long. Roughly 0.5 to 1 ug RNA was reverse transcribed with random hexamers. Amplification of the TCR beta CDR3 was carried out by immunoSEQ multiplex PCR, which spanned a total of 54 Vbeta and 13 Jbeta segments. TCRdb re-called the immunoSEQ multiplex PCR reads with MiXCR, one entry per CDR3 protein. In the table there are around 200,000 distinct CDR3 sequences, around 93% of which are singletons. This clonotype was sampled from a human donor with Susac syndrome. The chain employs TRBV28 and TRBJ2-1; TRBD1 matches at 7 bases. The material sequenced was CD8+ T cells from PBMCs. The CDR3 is CASSFGQGVRYNEQFF. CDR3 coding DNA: TGTGCCAGCAGTTTTGGGCAGGGGGTCCGGTACAATGAGCAGTTCTTC.